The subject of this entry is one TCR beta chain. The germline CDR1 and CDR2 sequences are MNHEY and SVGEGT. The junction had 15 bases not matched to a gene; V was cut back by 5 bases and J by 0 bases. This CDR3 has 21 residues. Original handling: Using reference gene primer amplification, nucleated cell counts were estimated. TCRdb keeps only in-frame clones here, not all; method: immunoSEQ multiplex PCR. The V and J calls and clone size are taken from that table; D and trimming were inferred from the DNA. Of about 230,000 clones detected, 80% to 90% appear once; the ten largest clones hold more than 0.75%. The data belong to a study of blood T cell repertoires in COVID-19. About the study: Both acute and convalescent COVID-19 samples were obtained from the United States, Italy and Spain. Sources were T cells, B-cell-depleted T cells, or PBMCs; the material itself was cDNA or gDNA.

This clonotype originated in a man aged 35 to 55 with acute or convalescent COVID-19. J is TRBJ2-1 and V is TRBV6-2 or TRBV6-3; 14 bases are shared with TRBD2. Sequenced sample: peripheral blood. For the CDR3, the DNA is TGTGCCAGCAGTGCTCCCATGGGACTAGCGGGGGCCAGAAGCTCCTACAATGAGCAGTTCTTC. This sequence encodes CASSAPMGLAGARSSYNEQFF.